Shown below are 15 T cell receptor beta chains from a single sample sequenced in a study of blood T cell repertoires in COVID-19. Assay used: immunoSEQ multiplex PCR; TCRdb lists only in-frame clones, some missing. This sample has more than 200,000 clones, with about 93% found just once. Sequenced: PBMCs or T cells enriched from blood (not recorded which). The origin of the receptors is a woman between 18 and 29 years old who had recovered from COVID-19.

The rearrangement uses TRBV5-6 and TRBJ2-1; TRBD1 matches 7 bases. After removal of 4 bases from V and 2 bases from J, the junction contained 12 bases not matched to a gene. The length of the CDR3 is 17 residues. Germline CDR1 is SGHDT and CDR2 is YYEEEE. The CDR3 coding sequence is TGTGCCAGCAGCCTTCGCAAGGGGCAGGGGGCCTACAATGAGCAGTTCTTC. This codes for CASSLRKGQGAYNEQFF. Variable domain in full (rest from reference TRBV5-6 and TRBJ2-1): DAGVTQSPTHLIKTRGQQVTLRCSPKSGHDTVSWYQQALGQGPQFIFQYYEEEERQRGNFPDRFSGHQFPNYSSELNVNALLLGDSALYLCASSLRKGQGAYNEQFFGPGTRLTVL.

V gene TRBV5-1 combines with J gene TRBJ1-1, with a possible D match to TRBD1 (6 bases). V lost 2 bases and J 1 base, leaving 15 bases between the germline ends. Germline CDR1 reads SGHRS; CDR2 reads YFSETQ. The CDR3 runs 16 residues. This chain's CDR3 is CASSFQTGSGNTEAFF. The CDR3, as DNA: TGCGCCAGCAGCTTTCAAACAGGGTCAGGGAACACTGAAGCTTTCTTT.

This sequence joins TRBV28 and TRBJ2-1; 9 bases match TRBD2. The CDR3 has 15 residues. The ends lost 5 bases at V and 8 bases at J; junction bases unmatched: 10. Per germline, CDR1 MDHEN and CDR2 SYDVKM. The CDR3 sequence: CASSPLAGDEDEQFF. The DNA for the CDR3 is TGTGCCAGCAGTCCTTTAGCGGGAGATGAGGATGAGCAGTTCTTC.

V gene TRBV19 combines with J gene TRBJ2-7; D might be TRBD1 (6 bases). V lost 2 bases and J lost 2, with 13 bases in between. This CDR3 has 15 residues. The germline V gene has CDR1 LNHDA and CDR2 SQIVND (reference sequence). CDR3 DNA: TGTGCCAGTAGTATAAGCGGACAGCTTACCTACGAGCAGTACTTC. It translates to CASSISGQLTYEQYF.

The chain links TRBV19 to TRBJ1-2; 7 bases agree with TRBD1. Unmatched junction bases numbered 12, after V lost 7 bases and J lost 7 bases. CDR1 and CDR2 (germline): LNHDA, SQIVND (reference sequence). The CDR3 covers 14 residues. CDR3 in amino acids: CASKGQGDIGGYTF. The CDR3 nucleotides are TGTGCCAGTAAAGGGCAGGGGGACATCGGTGGCTACACCTTC.

This chain uses TRBV28 with TRBJ2-7; D is perhaps TRBD2 (7 bases). The CDR3 length is 15 residues. The germline V gene encodes CDR1 MDHEN and CDR2 SYDVKM. V lost 3 bases and J 5 bases, leaving 17 bases between the germline ends. DNA for the CDR3: TGTGCCAGCAGTTTGGGAGGGGCAGGGGACAACGAGCAGTACTTC. It encodes CASSLGGAGDNEQYF.

The chain carries TRBV7-9 and TRBJ2-2; possible D gene TRBD1, 8 bases. This CDR3 has 17 residues. CDR1 and CDR2 from the germline V gene are SEHNR and FQNEAQ (reference sequence). V was trimmed by 6 bases and J by 2 bases, leaving 19 bases between them. CDR3 bases: TGTGCCAGCAGTCCGAGCGGGACAGGTATAAACACCGGGGAGCTGTTTTTT. Residues: CASSPSGTGINTGELFF.

Only one count was recorded for this clone. This sequence joins TRBV4-2 and TRBJ2-3; 7 bases agree with TRBD2. The CDR3 is 17 residues long. J lost 4 bases, V lost 0 bases, and 10 bases had no gene match. The germline CDR1 and CDR2 sequences are LGHNA and YNFKEQ. CDR3 nucleotide sequence: TGTGCCAGCAGCCAAGATGTGAGCGGGACCTGGGCAGATACGCAGTATTTT. Its translation is CASSQDVSGTWADTQYF.

The V and J genes are TRBV6-5 and TRBJ2-5; no clear D. This CDR3 has 16 amino acids. CDR1 is MNHEY, CDR2 SVGAGI, per germline. Trimming took 0 bases from V and 2 from J, leaving 13 bases between them. The CDR3 loop is CASSYSATWRQETQYF. CDR3 coding DNA: TGTGCCAGCAGTTACTCCGCGACTTGGCGTCAAGAGACCCAGTACTTC.

The chain uses TRBV4-3 and TRBJ1-1; TRBD1 might be the D (5 bases). Between the trimmed V and J ends, which lost 0 bases and 8 bases, there was a span of 10 bases. There are 13 residues in the CDR3. CDR1 and CDR2 from the germline V gene are LGHNA and YSLEER. In nucleotides, the CDR3 is TGCGCCAGCAGCCAAGACGAGACAGCAGAAGCTTTCTTT. As protein: CASSQDETAEAFF.

The chain combines TRBV5-4 with TRBJ1-1; perhaps TRBD1 as D (6 bases). CDR3 length: 15 amino acids. V lost 0 bases to trimming and J lost 0 bases, with 9 bases between them. Per germline, CDR1 SGHNT and CDR2 YYREEE (reference sequence). The chain's CDR3 is CASSLAGVMNTEAFF. CDR3 sequence (DNA): TGTGCCAGCAGCTTGGCAGGGGTCATGAACACTGAAGCTTTCTTT.

This clone came up once. This chain joins TRBV14 and TRBJ1-1; TRBD1 aligns across 7 bases. The CDR3 length is 12 residues. J lost 12 bases, V lost 0 bases, and 4 bases had no gene match. The germline V gene has CDR1 SGHDN and CDR2 FVKESK. Here the CDR3 DNA reads TGTGCCAGCAGCCAAGAGACAGGGAGAACTTTCTTT. It codes for CASSQETGRTFF.

V is TRBV10-3 and J is TRBJ2-3; 7 positions match TRBD1. Per germline, CDR1 ENHRY and CDR2 SYGVKD. The CDR3 has 13 amino acids. J gave up 13 bases and V 6 bases, and 13 bases lay outside the gene matches. In DNA, the CDR3 is TGTGCCATCAGGCCGGGACAGTCATCCGCGGAGTATTTT. Residues: CAIRPGQSSAEYF.

The chain uses TRBV29-1 and TRBJ1-2; D is unresolved. The CDR3 covers 12 residues. Germline V lookup: CDR1 SQVTM, CDR2 ANQGSEA. Trimming left V 0 bases short and J 6 bases short, with 8 bases between. The CDR3 DNA reads as TGCAGCGTTGAAGATCTAGGTCATGGCTACACCTTC. Translation: CSVEDLGHGYTF.

This chain uses TRBV7-9 with TRBJ2-1; 9 bases are a match to TRBD1. Germline trimming cut 6 bases from V and 0 bases from J; bases unmatched to any gene: 6. The length of the CDR3 is 16 residues. From germline, CDR1 is SEHNR and CDR2 FQNEAQ (reference sequence). The CDR3 is CASRPGQGSSYNEQFF. As DNA, the CDR3 is TGTGCCAGCAGGCCCGGACAGGGGAGCTCCTACAATGAGCAGTTCTTC.